This T cell receptor (beta chain) was found in a study of cytomegalovirus exposure and HLA in healthy donors. Germline assignment: CDR1 LNHDA and CDR2 SQIVND (reference sequence). V was trimmed by 6 bases and J by 1 base, leaving 15 bases between them. CDR3 length equals 15 residues. Concerning this clone itself: Its cognate antigen is unknown.

Study findings and constraints: In a later analysis, HLA-associated beta chains showed higher expansion and lower generation probabilities than comparable chains. Cytomegalovirus status was reportedly diagnosed by the classifier with high specificity and sensitivity. A previous analysis found most TCR beta V segments productive roughly 87% or roughly 30% of the time. HLA allele associations emerged for fewer than 20,000 TCR beta sequences in a later analysis, at 0.05 false discovery rate.

A multiplex PCR was run with 60 Vbeta primers and 13 Jbeta primers. Libraries were prepared by immunoSEQ multiplex PCR; TCRdb keeps only in-frame clonotypes and omits some of them. The repertoire holds roughly 120,000 clones, with around 83% as singletons. This clonotype was obtained from a woman aged 18 to 35 in good health and CMV-seropositive. The chain links TRBV19 to TRBJ1-1, with D tentatively TRBD1 (5 bases). The material sequenced was PBMCs. The CDR3 DNA is TGTGCCAGTAGGGGAGGGGCGGCGGCGAACACTGAAGCTTTCTTT. Translated: CASRGGAAANTEAFF. Looking up the rest from reference TRBV19 and TRBJ1-1 gives the full variable domain: DGGITQSPKYLFRKEGQNVTLSCEQNLNHDAMYWYRQDPGQGLRLIYYSQIVNDFQKGDIAEGYSVSREKKESFPLTVTSAQKNPTAFYLCASRGGAAANTEAFFGQGTRLTVV.